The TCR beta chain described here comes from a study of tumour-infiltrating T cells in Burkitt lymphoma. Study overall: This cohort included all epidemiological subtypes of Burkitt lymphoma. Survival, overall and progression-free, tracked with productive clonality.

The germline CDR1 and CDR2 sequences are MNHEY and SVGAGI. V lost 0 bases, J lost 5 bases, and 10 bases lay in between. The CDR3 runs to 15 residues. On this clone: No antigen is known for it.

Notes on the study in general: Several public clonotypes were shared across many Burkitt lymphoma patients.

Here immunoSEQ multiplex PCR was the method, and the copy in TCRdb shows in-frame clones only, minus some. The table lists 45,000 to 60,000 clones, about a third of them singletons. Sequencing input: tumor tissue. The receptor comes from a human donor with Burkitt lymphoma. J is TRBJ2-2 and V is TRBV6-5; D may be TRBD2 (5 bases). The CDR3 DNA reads TGTGCCAGCAGTTACTCGAGACGGGGTACCGGGGAGCTGTTTTTT. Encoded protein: CASSYSRRGTGELFF.